A single sample gave rise to the 9 T cell receptor beta chains below, sequenced in a study of blood T cell repertoires in COVID-19. Only in-frame clones appear in the TCRdb table, and some are missing; sequencing was by immunoSEQ multiplex PCR. Of about 190,000 clones in the sample, around nine tenths were seen once. Material for sequencing was peripheral blood. These receptors all come from a woman between 40 and 55 years old who had recovered from COVID-19.

The V and J genes are TRBV6-5 and TRBJ2-3, with D perhaps matching TRBD2 (6 bases). The V gene lost 7 bases and the J gene lost 2 bases, with 16 bases spanning the gap. The CDR3 extends over 15 amino acids. Per the germline V gene, CDR1 is MNHEY and CDR2 is SVGAGI. The CDR3 protein is CASTPWGEVTDTQYF. The CDR3 DNA reads as TGTGCCAGCACTCCCTGGGGGGAGGTCACAGATACGCAGTATTTT.

The CDR3 region has the DNA TGCGCCAGCAGCTTGGACCCCCAGGGGGTGACTGAAGCTTTCTTT. This encodes CASSLDPQGVTEAFF. The chain links TRBV5-1 to TRBJ1-1; 7 positions match TRBD1. Germline V CDR1 and CDR2: SGHRS, YFSETQ. CDR3 length: 15 residues. The J segment lost 5 bases and the V segment lost 0 bases, leaving 7 bases of the junction unmatched. The whole variable domain, remainder taken from reference TRBV5-1 and TRBJ1-1, is KAGVTQTPRYLIKTRGQQVTLSCSPISGHRSVSWYQQTPGQGLQFLFEYFSETQRNKGNFPGRFSGRQFSNSRSEMNVSTLELGDSALYLCASSLDPQGVTEAFFGQGTRLTVV.

V gene TRBV11-2 combines with J gene TRBJ2-3; D not resolved. V was cut by 5 bases and J by 0 bases, with 6 bases left in between. CDR3 length: 13 amino acids. Germline V gene data show CDR1 as SGHAT and CDR2 as FQNNGV. The CDR3 loop is CASSLTSTDTQYF. The CDR3 DNA reads TGTGCCAGCAGCCTTACTAGCACAGATACGCAGTATTTT.

The chain couples TRBV15 to TRBJ2-3, with 8 bases lining up with TRBD2. Trimming removed 0 bases from V and 5 bases from J; junction bases left unmatched: 10. CDR1 is LNHNV and CDR2 is YYDKDF in the germline V gene (reference sequence). CDR3 length equals 17 residues. In DNA form, the CDR3 reads TGTGCCACCAGCAGAGATGGGGAAGCGGGAGTTATAGATACGCAGTATTTT. It codes for CATSRDGEAGVIDTQYF.

This rearrangement joins TRBV7-2 to TRBJ2-7, with 10 bases that match TRBD1. Trimming took 4 bases from V and 3 from J; bases not matched to a gene: 3. Germline loops: CDR1 SGHTA, CDR2 FQGNSA. This CDR3 spans 14 amino acids. This CDR3 is CASSSGTGDYEQYF. DNA of the CDR3: TGTGCCAGCAGCTCGGGGACAGGGGACTACGAGCAGTACTTC.

There are a few counts of this clone. CDR3: CASSPSGGNQPQHF. The CDR3 DNA reads as TGTGCCAGCTCACCGTCGGGAGGGAATCAGCCCCAGCATTTT. The chain carries TRBV18 and TRBJ1-5, with D unclear. This CDR3 region has 14 residues. V was pared by 3 bases and J by 4 bases, with 10 bases between. CDR1 is KGHSH, CDR2 LQKENI, per germline.

The genes are TRBV20-1 and TRBJ2-2, with unresolved D. This CDR3 contains 15 residues. Trimming pared 3 bases from V and 6 bases from J, leaving 17 bases between. Germline loops: CDR1 DFQATT, CDR2 SNEGSKA (reference sequence). The CDR3 is CSASSGSSSAGELFF. The CDR3 nucleotides are TGCAGTGCTAGTTCCGGCTCTAGTTCCGCCGGGGAGCTGTTTTTT.

In nucleotides, the CDR3 is TGTGCCAGCAGGCCGGGACAGGTCGATGAAGCTTTCTTT. This translates into CASRPGQVDEAFF. The chain recombines TRBV2 with TRBJ1-1, with 8 bases aligning to TRBD1. The CDR3 totals 13 residues. Unmatched junction bases numbered 7, after V lost 6 bases and J lost 7 bases. The germline V gene has CDR1 SNHLY and CDR2 FYNNEI.

This clone appeared once. The chain couples TRBV6-6 to TRBJ2-3, with 11 nucleotides matching TRBD2. The CDR3 spans 17 residues. Per the germline V gene, CDR1 is MNHNY and CDR2 is SVGAGI (reference sequence). V trimming: 5 bases; J trimming: 4 bases; junction bases outside the gene matches: 11. CDR3 in DNA: TGTGCCAGCAGTCTAACGGGTAGCGGGAGGGCCGCAGATACGCAGTATTTT. Encoded protein: CASSLTGSGRAADTQYF.